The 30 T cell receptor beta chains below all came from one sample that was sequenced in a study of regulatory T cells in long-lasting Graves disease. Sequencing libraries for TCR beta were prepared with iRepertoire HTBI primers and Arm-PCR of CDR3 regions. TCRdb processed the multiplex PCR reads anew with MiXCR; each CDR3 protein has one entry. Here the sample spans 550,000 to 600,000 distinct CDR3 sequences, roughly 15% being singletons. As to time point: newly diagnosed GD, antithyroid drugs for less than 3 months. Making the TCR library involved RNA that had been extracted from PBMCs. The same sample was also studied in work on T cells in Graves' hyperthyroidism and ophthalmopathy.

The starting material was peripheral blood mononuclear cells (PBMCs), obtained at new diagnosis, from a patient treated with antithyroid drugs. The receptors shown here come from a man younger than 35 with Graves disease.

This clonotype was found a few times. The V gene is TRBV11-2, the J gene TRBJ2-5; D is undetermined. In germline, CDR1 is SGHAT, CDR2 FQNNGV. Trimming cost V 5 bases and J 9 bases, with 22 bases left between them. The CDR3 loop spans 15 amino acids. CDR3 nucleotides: TGTGCCAGCAGCCAAGGTCAGGTCGACGGGTCGGCCCAGTACTTC. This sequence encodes CASSQGQVDGSAQYF.

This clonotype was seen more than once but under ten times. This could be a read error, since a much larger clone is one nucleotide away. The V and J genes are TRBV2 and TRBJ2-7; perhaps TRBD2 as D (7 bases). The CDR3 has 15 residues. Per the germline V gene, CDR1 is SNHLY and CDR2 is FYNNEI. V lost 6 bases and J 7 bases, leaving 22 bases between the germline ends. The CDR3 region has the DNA TGTGCCAGCAGAATGGGAGGGGGATTGCACAATGAGCAGTACTTC. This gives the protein CASRMGGGLHNEQYF.

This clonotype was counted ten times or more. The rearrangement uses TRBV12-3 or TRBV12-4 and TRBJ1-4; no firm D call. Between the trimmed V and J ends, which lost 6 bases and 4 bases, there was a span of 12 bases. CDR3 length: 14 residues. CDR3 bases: TGTGCCAGCAGCTTGGACCGATTTAATGAAAAACTGTTTTTT. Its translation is CASSLDRFNEKLFF.

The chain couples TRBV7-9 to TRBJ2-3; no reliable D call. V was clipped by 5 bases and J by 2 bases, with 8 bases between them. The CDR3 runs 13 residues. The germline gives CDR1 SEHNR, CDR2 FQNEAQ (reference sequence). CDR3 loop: CASSAQYTDTQYF. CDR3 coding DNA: TGTGCCAGCAGCGCCCAATACACAGATACGCAGTATTTT.

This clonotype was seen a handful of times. CDR3 region: CASSEGGTRELNEQYF. The CDR3 DNA sequence: TGTGCCAGCAGCGAGGGCGGGACGCGGGAGTTAAACGAGCAGTACTTC. The chain links TRBV5-4 to TRBJ2-7; 7 nucleotides line up with TRBD2. The CDR3 length is 16 residues. With V trimmed by 4 bases and J by 5 bases, 15 bases remained unmatched. Per the germline V gene, CDR1 is SGHNT and CDR2 is YYREEE (reference sequence).

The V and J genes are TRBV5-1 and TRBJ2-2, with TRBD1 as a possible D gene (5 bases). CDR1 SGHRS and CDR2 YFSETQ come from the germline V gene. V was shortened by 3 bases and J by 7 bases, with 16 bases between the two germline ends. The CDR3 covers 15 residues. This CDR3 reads CASSSEQVLSGELFF. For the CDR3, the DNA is TGCGCCAGCAGCTCGGAACAGGTTTTAAGCGGGGAGCTGTTTTTT.

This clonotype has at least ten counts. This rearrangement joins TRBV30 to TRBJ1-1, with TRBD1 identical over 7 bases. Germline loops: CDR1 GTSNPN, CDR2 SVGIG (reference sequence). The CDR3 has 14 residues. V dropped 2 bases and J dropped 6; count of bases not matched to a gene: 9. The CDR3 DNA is TGTGCCTGGAGTTGGAGGGGGCTGTTGGCTGAAGCTTTCTTT. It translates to CAWSWRGLLAEAFF.

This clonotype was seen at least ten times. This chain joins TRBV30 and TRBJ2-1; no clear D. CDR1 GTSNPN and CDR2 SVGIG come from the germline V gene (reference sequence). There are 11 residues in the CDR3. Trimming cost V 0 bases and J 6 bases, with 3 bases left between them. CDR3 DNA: TGTGCCTGGAGTGTGTTCAATGAGCAGTTCTTC. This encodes CAWSVFNEQFF.

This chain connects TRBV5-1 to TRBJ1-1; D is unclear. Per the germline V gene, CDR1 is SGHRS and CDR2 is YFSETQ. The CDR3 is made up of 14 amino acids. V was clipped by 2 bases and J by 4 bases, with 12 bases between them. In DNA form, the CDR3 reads TGCGCCAGCAGCTTAAGGACCCTGGGCACTGAAGCTTTCTTT. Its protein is CASSLRTLGTEAFF.

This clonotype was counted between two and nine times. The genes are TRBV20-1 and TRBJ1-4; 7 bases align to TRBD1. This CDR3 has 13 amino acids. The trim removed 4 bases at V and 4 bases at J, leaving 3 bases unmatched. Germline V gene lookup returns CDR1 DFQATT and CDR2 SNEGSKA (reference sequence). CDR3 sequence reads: CSAKGTVNEKLFF. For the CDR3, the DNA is TGCAGTGCTAAAGGGACAGTTAATGAAAAACTGTTTTTT.

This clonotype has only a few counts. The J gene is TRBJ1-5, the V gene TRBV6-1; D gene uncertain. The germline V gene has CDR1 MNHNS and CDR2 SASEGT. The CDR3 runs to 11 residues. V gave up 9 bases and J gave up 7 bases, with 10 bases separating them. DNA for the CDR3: TGTGCCAGTTGTGATGGGCAGCCCCAGCATTTT. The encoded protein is CASCDGQPQHF.

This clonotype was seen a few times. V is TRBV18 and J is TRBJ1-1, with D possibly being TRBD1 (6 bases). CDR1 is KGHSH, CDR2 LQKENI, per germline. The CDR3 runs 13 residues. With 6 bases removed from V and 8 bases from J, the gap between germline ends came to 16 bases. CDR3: CASSLRTDQEAFF. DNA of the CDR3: TGTGCCAGCTCGCTTCGGACAGACCAGGAAGCTTTCTTT.

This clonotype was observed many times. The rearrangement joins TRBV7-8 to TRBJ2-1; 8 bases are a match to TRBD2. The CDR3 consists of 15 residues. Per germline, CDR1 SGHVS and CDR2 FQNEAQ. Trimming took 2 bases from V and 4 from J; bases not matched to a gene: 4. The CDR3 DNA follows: TGTGCCAGCAGCTTATCCCTAGCGGGTTACAATGAGCAGTTCTTC. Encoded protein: CASSLSLAGYNEQFF.

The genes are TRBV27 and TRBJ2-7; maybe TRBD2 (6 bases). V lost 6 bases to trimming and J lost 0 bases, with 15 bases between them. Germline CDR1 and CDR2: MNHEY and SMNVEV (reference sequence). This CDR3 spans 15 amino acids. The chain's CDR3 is CASSRPGTDSYEQYF. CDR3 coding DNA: TGTGCCAGCAGCCGCCCCGGGACTGACTCCTACGAGCAGTACTTC.

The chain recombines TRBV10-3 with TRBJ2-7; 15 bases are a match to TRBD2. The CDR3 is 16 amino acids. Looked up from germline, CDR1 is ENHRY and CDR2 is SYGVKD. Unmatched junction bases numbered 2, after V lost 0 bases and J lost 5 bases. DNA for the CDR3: TGTGCCATCAGTGAGTCTGGACTAGCGGGAGGGGACGAGCAGTACTTC. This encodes CAISESGLAGGDEQYF.

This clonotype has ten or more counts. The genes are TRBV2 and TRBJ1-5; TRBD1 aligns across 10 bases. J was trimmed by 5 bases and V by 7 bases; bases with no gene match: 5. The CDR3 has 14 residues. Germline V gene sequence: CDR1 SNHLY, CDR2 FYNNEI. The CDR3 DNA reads TGTGCCAGCAAGGGACAGGGGTGGGATCAGCCCCAGCATTTT. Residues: CASKGQGWDQPQHF.

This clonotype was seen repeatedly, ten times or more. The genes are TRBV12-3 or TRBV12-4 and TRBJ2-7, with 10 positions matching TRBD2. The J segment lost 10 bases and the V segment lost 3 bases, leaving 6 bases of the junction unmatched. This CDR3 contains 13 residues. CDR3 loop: CASSFSASGSQYF. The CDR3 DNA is TGTGCCAGCAGTTTTAGTGCTAGCGGGAGTCAGTACTTC.

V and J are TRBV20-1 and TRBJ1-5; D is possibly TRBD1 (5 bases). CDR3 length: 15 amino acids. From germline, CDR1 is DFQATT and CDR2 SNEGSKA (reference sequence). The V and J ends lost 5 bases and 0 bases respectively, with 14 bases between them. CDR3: CSAFRDWNSNQPQHF. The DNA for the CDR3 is TGCAGTGCTTTCCGGGACTGGAATAGCAATCAGCCCCAGCATTTT.

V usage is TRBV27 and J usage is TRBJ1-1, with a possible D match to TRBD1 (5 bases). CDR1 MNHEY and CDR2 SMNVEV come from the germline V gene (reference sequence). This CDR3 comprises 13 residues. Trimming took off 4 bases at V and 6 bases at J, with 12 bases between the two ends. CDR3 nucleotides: TGTGCCAGCAGTTGGGACGTGGGGTCTGAAGCTTTCTTT. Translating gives CASSWDVGSEAFF.

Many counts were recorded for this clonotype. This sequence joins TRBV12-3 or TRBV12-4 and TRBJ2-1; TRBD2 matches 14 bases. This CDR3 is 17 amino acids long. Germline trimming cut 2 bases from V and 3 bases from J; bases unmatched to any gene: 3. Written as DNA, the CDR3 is TGTGCCAGCAGTTTACGACTAGCGGGAGGGAGCTACAATGAGCAGTTCTTC. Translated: CASSLRLAGGSYNEQFF.

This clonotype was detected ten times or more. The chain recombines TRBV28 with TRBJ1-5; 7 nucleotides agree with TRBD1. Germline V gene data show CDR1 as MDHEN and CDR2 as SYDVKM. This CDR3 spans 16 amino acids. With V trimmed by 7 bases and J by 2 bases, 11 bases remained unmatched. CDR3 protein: CASIPLTGQGNQPQHF. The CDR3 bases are TGTGCCAGCATTCCGTTAACAGGACAGGGCAATCAGCCCCAGCATTTT.

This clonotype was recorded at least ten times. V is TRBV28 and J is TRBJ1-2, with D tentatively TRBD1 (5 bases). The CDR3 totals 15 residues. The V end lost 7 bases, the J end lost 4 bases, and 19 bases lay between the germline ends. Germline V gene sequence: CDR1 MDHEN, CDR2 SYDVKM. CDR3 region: CASTTPAGTGYGYTF. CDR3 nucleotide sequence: TGTGCCAGCACCACCCCCGCCGGGACGGGCTATGGCTACACCTTC.

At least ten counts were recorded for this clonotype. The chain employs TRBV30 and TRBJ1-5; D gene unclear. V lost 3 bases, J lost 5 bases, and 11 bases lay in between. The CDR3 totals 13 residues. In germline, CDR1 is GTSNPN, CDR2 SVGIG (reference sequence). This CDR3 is CAWSSMTDQPQHF. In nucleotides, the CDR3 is TGTGCCTGGAGCAGTATGACCGATCAGCCCCAGCATTTT.

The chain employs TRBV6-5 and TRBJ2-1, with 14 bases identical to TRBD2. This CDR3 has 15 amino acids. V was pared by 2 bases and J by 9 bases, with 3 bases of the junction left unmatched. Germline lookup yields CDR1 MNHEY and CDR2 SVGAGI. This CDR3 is CASSYGTSGSGEQFF. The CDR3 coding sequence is TGTGCCAGCAGTTACGGGACTAGCGGGAGTGGTGAGCAGTTCTTC.

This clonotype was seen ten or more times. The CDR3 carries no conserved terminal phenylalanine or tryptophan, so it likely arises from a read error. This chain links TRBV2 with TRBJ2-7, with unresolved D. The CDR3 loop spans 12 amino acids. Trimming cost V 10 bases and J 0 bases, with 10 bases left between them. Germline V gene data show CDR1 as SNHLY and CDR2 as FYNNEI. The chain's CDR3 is CATGRTSYEQYS. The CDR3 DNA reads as TGTGCCACAGGACGGACCTCCTACGAGCAGTACTCC.

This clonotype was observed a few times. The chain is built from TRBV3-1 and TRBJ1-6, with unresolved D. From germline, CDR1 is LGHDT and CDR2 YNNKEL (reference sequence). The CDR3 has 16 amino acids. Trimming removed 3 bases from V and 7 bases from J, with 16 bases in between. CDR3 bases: TGTGCCAGCAGCCAGCCCGATGAAGCTGGGAATTCACCCCTCCACTTT. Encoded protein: CASSQPDEAGNSPLHF.

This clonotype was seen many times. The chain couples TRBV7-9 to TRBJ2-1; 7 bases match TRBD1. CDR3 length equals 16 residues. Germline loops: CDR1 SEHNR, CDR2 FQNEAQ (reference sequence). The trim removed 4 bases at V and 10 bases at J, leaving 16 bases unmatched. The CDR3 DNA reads TGTGCCAGCAGCTCAACTACAGGGGAAGTTTCCCAGGAGCAGTTCTTC. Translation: CASSSTTGEVSQEQFF.

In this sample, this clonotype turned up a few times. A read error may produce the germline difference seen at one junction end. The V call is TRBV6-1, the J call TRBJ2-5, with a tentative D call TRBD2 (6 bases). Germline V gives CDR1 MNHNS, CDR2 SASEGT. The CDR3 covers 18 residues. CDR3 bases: TGTGCCAGCAGTGAACCCCCGAGGGGCAGGACGGGGGAGTGGGAGCGGTTCTTC. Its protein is CASSEPPRGRTGEWERFF.

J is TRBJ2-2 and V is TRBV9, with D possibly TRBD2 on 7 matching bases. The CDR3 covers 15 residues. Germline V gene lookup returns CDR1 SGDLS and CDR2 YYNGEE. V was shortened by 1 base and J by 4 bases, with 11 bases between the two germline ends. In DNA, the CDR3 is TGTGCCAGCAGCGTACGGGGGGCCCCCACCGGGGAGCTGTTTTTT. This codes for CASSVRGAPTGELFF.

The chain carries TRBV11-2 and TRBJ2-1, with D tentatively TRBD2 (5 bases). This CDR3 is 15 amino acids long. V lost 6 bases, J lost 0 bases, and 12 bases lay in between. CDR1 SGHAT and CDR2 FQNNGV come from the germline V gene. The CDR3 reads CASSTGSSSYNEQFF. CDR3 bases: TGTGCCAGCAGTACTGGGAGTAGCTCCTACAATGAGCAGTTCTTC.